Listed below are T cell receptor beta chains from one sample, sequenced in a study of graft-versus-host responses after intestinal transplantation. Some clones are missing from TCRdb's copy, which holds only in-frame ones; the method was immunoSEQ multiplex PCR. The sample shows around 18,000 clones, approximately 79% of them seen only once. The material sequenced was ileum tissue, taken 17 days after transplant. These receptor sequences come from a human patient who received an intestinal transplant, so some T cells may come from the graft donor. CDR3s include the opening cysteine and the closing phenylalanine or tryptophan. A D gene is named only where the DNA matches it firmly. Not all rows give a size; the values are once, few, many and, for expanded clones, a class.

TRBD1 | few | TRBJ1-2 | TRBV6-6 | CASSYVGQGGYGYTF | TGTGCCAGCAGTTACGTAGGACAGGGGGGCTATGGCTACACCTTC
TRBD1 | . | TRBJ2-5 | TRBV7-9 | CASSLPGQGHQETQYF | TGTGCCAGCAGCTTACCGGGACAGGGCCACCAAGAGACCCAGTACTTC
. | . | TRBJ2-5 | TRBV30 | CAWSVVGGSETQYF | TGTGCCTGGAGTGTTGTGGGAGGATCGGAGACCCAGTACTTC
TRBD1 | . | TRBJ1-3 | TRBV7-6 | CASSWDSFGAGNTIYF | TGTGCCAGCAGCTGGGACAGCTTCGGAGCTGGAAACACCATATATTTT
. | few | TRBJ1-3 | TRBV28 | CAGGEGGTGNTIYF | TGTGCCGGGGGAGAGGGTGGCACTGGAAACACCATATATTTT
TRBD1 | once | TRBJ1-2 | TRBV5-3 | CARSQGQAYGYTF | TGTGCCAGAAGCCAAGGACAGGCCTATGGCTACACCTTC
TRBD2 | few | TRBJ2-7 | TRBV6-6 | CASSYSGGRSYEQYF | TGTGCCAGCAGTTACTCGGGAGGGCGCTCCTACGAGCAGTACTTC
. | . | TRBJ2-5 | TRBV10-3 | CAISEGLEETQYF | TGTGCCATCAGTGAGGGACTGGAAGAGACCCAGTACTTC
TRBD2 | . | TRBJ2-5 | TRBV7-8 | CASSLGGLALIQETQYF | TGTGCCAGCAGCTTAGGGGGACTAGCGTTAATTCAAGAGACCCAGTACTTC
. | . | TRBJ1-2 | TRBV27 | CASRGRGAQNGYTF | TGTGCCAGCAGGGGGCGGGGGGCGCAGAATGGCTACACCTTC
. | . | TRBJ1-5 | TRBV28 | CASSGWSGVIQPQHF | TGTGCCAGCAGTGGCTGGAGTGGGGTAATCCAGCCCCAGCATTTT
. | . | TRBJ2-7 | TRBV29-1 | CSVEVTGRGYEQYF | TGCAGCGTTGAAGTGACAGGGAGGGGCTACGAGCAGTACTTC
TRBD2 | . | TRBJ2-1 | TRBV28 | CASSLVSGTSRLLSYNEQFF | TGTGCCAGCAGCCTAGTATCCGGGACTAGCCGACTTCTTTCCTACAATGAGCAGTTCTTC
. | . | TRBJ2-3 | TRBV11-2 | CASSLLGDTQYF | TGTGCCAGCAGCTTATTGGGCGATACGCAGTATTTT
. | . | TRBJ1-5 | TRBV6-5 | CASSYSPGDGQPQHF | TGTGCCAGCAGTTACTCGCCAGGGGATGGCCAGCCCCAGCATTTT
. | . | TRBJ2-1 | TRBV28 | CASSLGSGYNEQFF | TGTGCCAGCAGTTTAGGTTCGGGGTACAATGAGCAGTTCTTC
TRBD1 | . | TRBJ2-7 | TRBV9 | CASSAQGTGVHEQYF | TGTGCCAGCAGCGCTCAGGGTACAGGGGTCCACGAGCAGTACTTC
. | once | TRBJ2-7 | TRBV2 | CASSEIDLEQYF | TGTGCCAGCAGTGAAATAGACCTCGAGCAGTACTTC
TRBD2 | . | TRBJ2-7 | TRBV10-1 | CASSESQPPRGTSGRRYEQYF | TGCGCCAGCAGTGAGTCCCAACCTCCTCGCGGGACTAGCGGGAGGCGGTACGAGCAGTACTTC
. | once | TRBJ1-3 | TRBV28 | CASTTGGTGNTIYF | TGTGCCAGCACCACGGGGGGAACTGGAAACACCATATATTTT
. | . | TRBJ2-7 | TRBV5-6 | CASSLRQAIYEQYF | TGTGCCAGCAGCTTGAGACAGGCCATCTACGAGCAGTACTTC
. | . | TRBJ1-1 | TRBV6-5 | CASVQGQGWTEAFF | TGTGCCAGCGTCCAAGGTCAGGGTTGGACTGAAGCTTTCTTT
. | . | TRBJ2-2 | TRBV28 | CASLPVWPISNTGELFF | TGTGCCAGCCTACCCGTCTGGCCCATTTCGAACACCGGGGAGCTGTTTTTT
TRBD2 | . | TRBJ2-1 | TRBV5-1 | CASSQIAGGGYNEQFF | TGCGCCAGCAGCCAAATAGCGGGGGGCGGCTACAATGAGCAGTTCTTC
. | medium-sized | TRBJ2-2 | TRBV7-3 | CASSFIDIVPGELFF | TGTGCCAGCAGCTTCATAGACATAGTGCCCGGGGAGCTGTTTTTT
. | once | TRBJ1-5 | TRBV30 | CAWSVRGGWQPQHF | TGTGCCTGGAGTGTACGCGGGGGGTGGCAGCCCCAGCATTTT
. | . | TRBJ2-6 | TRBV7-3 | CASSLLAGQSGANVLTF | TGTGCCAGCAGCTTACTCGCGGGACAGTCTGGGGCCAACGTCCTGACTTTC
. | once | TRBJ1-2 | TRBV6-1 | CASSEFSAGPGYGYTF | TGTGCCAGCAGTGAATTTAGTGCGGGCCCGGGCTATGGCTACACCTTC
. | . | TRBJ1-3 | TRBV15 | CATSRDRGSGNTIYF | TGTGCCACCAGCAGAGATCGGGGCTCTGGAAACACCATATATTTT
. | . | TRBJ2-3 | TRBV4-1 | CASSPPDWDKQYF | TGCGCCAGCAGCCCACCGGACTGGGATAAGCAGTATTTT
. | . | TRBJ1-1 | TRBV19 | CASSLRRPNTEAFF | TGTGCCAGTAGCCTGAGAAGACCGAACACTGAAGCTTTCTTT
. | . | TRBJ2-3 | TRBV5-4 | CASSAGLDTQYF | TGTGCCAGCAGCGCGGGACTTGATACGCAGTATTTT
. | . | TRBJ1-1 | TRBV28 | CASSPRTWGTEAFF | TGTGCCAGCAGTCCCCGCACGTGGGGAACTGAAGCTTTCTTT
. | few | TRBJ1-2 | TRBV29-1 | CSVGDGNYGYTF | TGCAGCGTTGGAGACGGAAACTATGGCTACACCTTC
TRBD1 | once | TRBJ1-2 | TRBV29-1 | CSVGQGAHGYTF | TGCAGCGTGGGACAGGGGGCCCATGGCTACACCTTC
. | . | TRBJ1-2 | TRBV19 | CASSIWGGRFYGYTF | TGTGCCAGTAGTATCTGGGGGGGGCGCTTCTATGGCTACACCTTC
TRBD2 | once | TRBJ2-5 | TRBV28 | CASGRGGTSETQYF | TGTGCCAGCGGCCGGGGGGGGACGTCAGAGACCCAGTACTTC
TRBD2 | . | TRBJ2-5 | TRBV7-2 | CASSFQRGGGETQYF | TGTGCCAGCAGCTTCCAGCGGGGGGGCGGGGAGACCCAGTACTTC
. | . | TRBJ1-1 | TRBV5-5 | CASSAGWGTEAFF | TGTGCCAGCAGCGCGGGATGGGGCACTGAAGCTTTCTTT
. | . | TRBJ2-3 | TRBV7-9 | CASSLAPDTQYF | TGTGCCAGCAGCTTAGCGCCCGATACGCAGTATTTT
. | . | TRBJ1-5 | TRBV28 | CASSLVRENQPQHF | TGTGCCAGCAGTTTAGTAAGGGAGAATCAGCCCCAGCATTTT
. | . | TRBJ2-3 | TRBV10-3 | CAISESHRAGPGVGATDTQYF | TGTGCCATCAGTGAGTCACATAGGGCAGGGCCGGGTGTTGGGGCCACAGATACGCAGTATTTT
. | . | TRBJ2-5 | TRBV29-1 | CSVVQGGRETQYF | TGCAGCGTCGTCCAGGGGGGCCGGGAGACCCAGTACTTC
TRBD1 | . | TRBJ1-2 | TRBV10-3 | CAISEQGARGYTF | TGTGCCATCAGTGAACAGGGGGCGCGGGGCTACACCTTC
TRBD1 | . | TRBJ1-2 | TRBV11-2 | CASSFETGGYGYTF | TGTGCCAGCAGCTTCGAGACAGGGGGTTATGGCTACACCTTC